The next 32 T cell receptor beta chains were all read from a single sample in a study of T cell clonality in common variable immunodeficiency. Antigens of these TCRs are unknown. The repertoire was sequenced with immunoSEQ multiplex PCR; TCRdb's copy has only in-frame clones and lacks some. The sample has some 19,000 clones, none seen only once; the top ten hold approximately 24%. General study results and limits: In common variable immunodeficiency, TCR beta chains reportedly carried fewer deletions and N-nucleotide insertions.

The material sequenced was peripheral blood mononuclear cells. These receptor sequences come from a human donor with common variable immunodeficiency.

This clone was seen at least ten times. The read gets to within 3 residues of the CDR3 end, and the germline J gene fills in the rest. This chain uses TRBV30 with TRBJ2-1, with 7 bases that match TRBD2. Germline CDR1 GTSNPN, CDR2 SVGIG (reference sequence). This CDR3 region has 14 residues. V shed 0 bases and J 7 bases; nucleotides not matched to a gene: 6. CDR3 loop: CAWSVAGRANEQFF. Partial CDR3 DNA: TGTGCCTGGAGTGTAGCGGGGAGGGCGAATGAG. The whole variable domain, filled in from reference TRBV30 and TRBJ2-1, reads SQTIHQWPATLVQPVGSPLSLECTVEGTSNPNLYWYRQAAGRGLQLLFYSVGIGQISSEVPQNLSASRPQDRQFILSSKKLLLSDSGFYLCAWSVAGRANEQFFGPGTRLTVL.

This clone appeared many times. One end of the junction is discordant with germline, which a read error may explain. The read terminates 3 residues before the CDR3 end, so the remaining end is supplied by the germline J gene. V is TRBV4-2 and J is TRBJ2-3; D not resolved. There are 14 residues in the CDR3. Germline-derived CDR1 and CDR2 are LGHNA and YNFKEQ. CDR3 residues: CASSRRLSGDTQYF. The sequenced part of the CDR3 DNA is TGCGCCAGCAGCCGGCGGTTAAGTGGAGATACG.

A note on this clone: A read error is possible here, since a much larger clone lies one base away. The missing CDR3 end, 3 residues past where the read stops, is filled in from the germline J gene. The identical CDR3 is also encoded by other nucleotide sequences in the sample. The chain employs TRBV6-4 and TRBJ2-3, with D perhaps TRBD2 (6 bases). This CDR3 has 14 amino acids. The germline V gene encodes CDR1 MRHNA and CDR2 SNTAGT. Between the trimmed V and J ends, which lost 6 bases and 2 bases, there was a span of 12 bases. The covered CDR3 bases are TGTGCCAGCAGGGGGACGGGGGACACAGATACG. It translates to CASRGTGDTDT. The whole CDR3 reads CASRGTGDTDTQYF.

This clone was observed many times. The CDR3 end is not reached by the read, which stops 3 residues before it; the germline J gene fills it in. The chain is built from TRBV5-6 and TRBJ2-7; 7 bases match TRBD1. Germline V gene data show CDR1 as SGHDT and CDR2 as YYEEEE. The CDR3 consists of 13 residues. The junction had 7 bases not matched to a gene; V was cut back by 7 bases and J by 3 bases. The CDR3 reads CASHRTGHYEQYF. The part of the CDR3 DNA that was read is TGTGCCAGCCATAGGACAGGACACTACGAG.

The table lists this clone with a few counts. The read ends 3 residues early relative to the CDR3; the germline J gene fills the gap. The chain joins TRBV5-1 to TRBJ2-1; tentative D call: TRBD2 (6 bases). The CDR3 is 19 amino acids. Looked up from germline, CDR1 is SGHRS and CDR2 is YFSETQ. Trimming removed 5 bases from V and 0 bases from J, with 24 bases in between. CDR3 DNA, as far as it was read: TGCGCCAGCAGGGGCCTTCAGCTAGCGAGACCCAGCTCCTACAATGAG. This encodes CASRGLQLARPSSYNE. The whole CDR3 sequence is CASRGLQLARPSSYNEQFF.

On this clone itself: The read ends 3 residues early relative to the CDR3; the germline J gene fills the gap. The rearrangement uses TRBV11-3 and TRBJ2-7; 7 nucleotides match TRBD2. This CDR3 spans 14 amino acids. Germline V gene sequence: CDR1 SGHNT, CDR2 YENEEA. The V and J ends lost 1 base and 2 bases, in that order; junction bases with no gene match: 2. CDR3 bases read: TGTGCCAGCAGCTTAGGCGGGGGTACCTACGAG. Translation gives CASSLGGGTYE. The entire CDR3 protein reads CASSLGGGTYEQYF.

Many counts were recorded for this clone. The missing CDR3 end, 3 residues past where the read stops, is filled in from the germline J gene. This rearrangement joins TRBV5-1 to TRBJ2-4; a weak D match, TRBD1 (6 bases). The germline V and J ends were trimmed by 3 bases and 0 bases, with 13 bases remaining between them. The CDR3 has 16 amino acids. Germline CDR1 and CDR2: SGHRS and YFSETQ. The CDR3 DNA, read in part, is TGCGCCAGCAGCTCCGGGACACTTCTAGCCAAAAACATT. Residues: CASSSGTLLAKNI. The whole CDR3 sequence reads CASSSGTLLAKNIQYF.

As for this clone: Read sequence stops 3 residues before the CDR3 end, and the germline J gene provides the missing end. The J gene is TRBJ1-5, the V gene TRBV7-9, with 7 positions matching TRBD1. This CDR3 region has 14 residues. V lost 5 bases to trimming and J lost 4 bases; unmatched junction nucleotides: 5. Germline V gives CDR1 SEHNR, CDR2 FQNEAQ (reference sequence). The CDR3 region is CASSRDSPNQPQHF. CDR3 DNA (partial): TGTGCCAGCAGCAGGGACAGTCCAAATCAGCCC.

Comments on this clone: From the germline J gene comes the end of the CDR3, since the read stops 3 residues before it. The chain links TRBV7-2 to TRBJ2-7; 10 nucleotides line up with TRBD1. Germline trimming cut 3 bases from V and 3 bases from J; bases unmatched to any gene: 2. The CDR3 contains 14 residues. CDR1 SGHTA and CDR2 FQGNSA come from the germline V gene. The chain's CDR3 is CASSLGQGLYEQYF. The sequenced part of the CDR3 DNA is TGTGCCAGCAGCTTGGGACAGGGGCTCTACGAG.

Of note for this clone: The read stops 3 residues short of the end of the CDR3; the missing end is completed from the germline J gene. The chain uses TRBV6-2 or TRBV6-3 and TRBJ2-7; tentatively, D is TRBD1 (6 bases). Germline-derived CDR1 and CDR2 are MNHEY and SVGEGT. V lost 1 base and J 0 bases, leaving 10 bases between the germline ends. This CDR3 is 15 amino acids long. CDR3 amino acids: CASSYWQGSSYEQYF. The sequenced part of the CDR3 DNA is TGTGCCAGCAGTTACTGGCAGGGGAGCTCCTACGAG.

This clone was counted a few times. CDR3 DNA, as far as it was read: TGTGCCAGTAGTCCTACTAGCGGGGGGGCTGATGAG. Encoded protein: CASSPTSGGADE. The entire CDR3 protein is CASSPTSGGADEQFF. The gene calls are TRBV19 and TRBJ2-1; 13 nucleotides line up with TRBD2. The sequence runs out 3 residues before the end of the CDR3; the remainder is reconstructed from the germline J gene. Per germline, CDR1 LNHDA and CDR2 SQIVND (reference sequence). The CDR3 is 15 residues long. The J segment lost 8 bases and the V segment lost 5 bases, leaving 6 bases of the junction unmatched.

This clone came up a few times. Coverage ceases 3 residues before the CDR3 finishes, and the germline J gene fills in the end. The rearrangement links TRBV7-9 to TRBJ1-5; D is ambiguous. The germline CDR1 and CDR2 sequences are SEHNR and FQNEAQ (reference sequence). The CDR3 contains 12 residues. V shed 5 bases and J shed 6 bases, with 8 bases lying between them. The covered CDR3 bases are TGTGCCAGCAGCCCAGACTCTCAGCCC. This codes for CASSPDSQP. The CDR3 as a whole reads CASSPDSQPQHF.

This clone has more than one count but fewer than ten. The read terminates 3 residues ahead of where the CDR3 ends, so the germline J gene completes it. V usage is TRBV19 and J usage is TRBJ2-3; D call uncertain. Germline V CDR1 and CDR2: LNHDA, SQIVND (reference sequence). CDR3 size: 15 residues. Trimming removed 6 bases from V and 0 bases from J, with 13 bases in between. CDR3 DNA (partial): TGTGCCAGTAGCAAATCCCAACTAAGCACAGATACG. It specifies CASSKSQLSTDT. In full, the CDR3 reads CASSKSQLSTDTQYF.

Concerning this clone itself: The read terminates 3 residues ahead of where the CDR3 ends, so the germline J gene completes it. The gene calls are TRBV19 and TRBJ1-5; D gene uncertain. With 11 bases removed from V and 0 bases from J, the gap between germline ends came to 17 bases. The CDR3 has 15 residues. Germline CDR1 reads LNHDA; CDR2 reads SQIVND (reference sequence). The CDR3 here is CASCDRYYSNQPQHF. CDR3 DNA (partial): TGTGCCTCATGCGACCGTTACTATAGCAATCAGCCC.

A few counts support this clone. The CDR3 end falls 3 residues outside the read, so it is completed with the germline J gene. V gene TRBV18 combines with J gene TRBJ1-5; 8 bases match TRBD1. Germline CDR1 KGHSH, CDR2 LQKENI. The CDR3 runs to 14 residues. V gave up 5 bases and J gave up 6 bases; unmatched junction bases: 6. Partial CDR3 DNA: TGTGCCAGCTCAGAAGGACAGGGTCGTCAGCCC. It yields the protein CASSEGQGRQP. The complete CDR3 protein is CASSEGQGRQPQHF.

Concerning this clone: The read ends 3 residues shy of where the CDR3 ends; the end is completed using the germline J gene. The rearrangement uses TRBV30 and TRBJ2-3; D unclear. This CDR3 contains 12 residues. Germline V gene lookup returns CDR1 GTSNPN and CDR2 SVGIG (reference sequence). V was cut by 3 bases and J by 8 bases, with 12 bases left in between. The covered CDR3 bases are TGTGCCTGGAGGCACCCTTCGGGTACG. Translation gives CAWRHPSGT. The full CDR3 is CAWRHPSGTQYF. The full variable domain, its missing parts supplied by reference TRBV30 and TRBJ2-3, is SQTIHQWPATLVQPVGSPLSLECTVEGTSNPNLYWYRQAAGRGLQLLFYSVGIGQISSEVPQNLSASRPQDRQFILSSKKLLLSDSGFYLCAWRHPSGTQYFGPGTRLTVL.

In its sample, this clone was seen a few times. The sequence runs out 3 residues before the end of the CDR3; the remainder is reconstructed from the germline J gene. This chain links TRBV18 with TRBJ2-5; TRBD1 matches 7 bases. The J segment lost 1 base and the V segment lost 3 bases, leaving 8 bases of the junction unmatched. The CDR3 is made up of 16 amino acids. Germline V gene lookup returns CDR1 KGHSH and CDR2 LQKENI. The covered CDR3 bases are TGTGCCAGCTCACCCAGGACAGGTACTATCCAAGAGACC. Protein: CASSPRTGTIQET. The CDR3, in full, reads CASSPRTGTIQETQYF.

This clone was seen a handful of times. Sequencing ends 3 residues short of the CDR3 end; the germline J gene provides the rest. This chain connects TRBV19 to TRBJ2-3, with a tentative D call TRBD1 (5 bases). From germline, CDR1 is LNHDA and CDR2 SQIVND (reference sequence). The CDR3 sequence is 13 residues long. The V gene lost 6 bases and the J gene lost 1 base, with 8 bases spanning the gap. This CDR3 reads CASRTGGTDTQYF. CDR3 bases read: TGTGCCAGTAGAACAGGCGGCACAGATACG.

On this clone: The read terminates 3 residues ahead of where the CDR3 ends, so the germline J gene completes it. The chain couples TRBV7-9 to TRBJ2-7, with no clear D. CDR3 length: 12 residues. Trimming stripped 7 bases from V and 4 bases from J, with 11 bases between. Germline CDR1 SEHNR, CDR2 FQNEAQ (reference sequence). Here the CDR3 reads CASTQNLYEQYF. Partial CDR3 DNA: TGTGCCAGCACTCAAAACTTATACGAG. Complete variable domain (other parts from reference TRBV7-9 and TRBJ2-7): DTGVSQNPRHKITKRGQNVTFRCDPISEHNRLYWYRQTLGQGPEFLTYFQNEAQLEKSRLLSDRFSAERPKGSFSTLEIQRTEQGDSAMYLCASTQNLYEQYFGPGTRLTVT.

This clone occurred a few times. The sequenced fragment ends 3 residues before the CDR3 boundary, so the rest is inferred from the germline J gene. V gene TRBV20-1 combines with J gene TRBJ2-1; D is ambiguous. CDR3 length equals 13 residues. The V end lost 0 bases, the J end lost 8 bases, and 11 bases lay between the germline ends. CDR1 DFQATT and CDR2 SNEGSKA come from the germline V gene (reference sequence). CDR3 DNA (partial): TGCAGTGCTAGAGATCAAGGGTCCGATGAG. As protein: CSARDQGSDE. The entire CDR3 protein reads CSARDQGSDEQFF.

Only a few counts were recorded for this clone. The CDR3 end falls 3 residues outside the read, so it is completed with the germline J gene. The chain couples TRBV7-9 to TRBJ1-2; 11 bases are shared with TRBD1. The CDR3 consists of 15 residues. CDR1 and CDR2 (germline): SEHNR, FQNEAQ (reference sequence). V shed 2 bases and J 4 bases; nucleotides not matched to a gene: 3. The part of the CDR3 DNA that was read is TGTGCCAGCAGCTTATCCGGGACAGGGGGCTATGGC. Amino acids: CASSLSGTGGYG. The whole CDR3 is CASSLSGTGGYGYTF.

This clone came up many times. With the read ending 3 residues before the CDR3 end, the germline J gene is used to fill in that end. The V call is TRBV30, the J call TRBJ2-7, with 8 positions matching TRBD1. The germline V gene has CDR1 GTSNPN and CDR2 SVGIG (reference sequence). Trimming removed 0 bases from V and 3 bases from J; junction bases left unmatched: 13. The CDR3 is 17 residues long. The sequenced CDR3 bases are TGTGCCTGGAGTGTAACTTTTTCTGCAGGGGGCTACTACGAG. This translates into CAWSVTFSAGGYYE. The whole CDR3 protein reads CAWSVTFSAGGYYEQYF.

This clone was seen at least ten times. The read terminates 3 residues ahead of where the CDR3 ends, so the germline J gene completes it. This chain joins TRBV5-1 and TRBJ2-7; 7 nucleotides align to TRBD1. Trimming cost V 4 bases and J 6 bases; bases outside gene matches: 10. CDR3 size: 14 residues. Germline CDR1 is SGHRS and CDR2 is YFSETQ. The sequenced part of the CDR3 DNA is TGCGCCAGCAGCGACAGGGTGGGGGCGGTCGAG. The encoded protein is CASSDRVGAVE. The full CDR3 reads CASSDRVGAVEQYF.

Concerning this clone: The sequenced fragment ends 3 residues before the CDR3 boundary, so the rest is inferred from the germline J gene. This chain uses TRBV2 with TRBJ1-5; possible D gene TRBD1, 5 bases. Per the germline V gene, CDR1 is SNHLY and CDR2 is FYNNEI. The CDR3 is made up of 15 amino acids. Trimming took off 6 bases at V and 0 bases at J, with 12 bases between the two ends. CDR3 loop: CASRGGEISNQPQHF. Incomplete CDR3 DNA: TGTGCCAGCAGGGGGGGGGAAATTAGCAATCAGCCC.

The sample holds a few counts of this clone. The CDR3 here is CASSRGGSVGRELFF. The sequenced part of the CDR3 DNA is TGTGCCAGTAGCAGAGGGGGCTCGGTTGGTAGGGAG. The chain is built from TRBV19 and TRBJ2-2; 7 bases line up with TRBD1. The read finishes 3 residues shy of the CDR3 end, and the germline J gene is used to complete it. The CDR3 runs to 15 residues. In germline, CDR1 is LNHDA, CDR2 SQIVND (reference sequence). After removal of 6 bases from V and 9 bases from J, the junction contained 13 bases not matched to a gene.

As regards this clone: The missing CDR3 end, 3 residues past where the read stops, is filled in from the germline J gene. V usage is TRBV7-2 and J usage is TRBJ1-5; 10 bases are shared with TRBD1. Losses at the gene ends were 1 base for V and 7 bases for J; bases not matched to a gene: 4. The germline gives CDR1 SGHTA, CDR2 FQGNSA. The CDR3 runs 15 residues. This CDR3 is CASSLGGQGVQPQHF. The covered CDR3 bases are TGTGCCAGCAGCTTAGGAGGACAGGGGGTCCAGCCC.

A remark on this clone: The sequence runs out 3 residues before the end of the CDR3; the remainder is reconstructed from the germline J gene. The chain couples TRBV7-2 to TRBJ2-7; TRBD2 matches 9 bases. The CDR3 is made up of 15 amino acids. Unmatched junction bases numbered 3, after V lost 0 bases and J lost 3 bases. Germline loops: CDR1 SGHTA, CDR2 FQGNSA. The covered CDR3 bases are TGTGCCAGCAGCTTAGCGGCGGGGGGGAACTACGAG. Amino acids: CASSLAAGGNYE. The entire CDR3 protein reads CASSLAAGGNYEQYF. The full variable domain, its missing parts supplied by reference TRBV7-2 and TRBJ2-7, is GAGVSQSPSNKVTEKGKDVELRCDPISGHTALYWYRQSLGQGLEFLIYFQGNSAPDKSGLPSDRFSAERTGGSVSTLTIQRTQQEDSAVYLCASSLAAGGNYEQYFGPGTRLTVT.

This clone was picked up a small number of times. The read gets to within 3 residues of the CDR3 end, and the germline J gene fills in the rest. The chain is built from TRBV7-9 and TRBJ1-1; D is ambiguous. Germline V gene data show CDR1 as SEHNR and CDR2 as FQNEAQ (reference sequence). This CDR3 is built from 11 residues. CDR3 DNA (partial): TGTGCCAGCAGCTTAGTGCAGGAA. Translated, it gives CASSLVQE. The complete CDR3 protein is CASSLVQEAFF.

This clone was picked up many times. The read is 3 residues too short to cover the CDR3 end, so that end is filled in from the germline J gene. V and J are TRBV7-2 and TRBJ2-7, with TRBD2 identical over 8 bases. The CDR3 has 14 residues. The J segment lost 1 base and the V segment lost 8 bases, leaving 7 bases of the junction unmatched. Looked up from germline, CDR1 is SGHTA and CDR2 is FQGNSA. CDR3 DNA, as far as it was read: TGTGCCAGCTCTCAGCGGGAGTTATCCTACGAG. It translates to CASSQRELSYE. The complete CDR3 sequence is CASSQRELSYEQYF.

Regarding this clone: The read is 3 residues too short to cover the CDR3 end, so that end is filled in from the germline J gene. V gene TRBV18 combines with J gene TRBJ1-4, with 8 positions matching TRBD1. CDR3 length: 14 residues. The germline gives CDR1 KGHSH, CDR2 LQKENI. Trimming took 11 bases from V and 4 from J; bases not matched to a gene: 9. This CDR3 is CAGRPGTGNEKLFF. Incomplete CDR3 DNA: TGTGCCGGTAGACCCGGGACAGGTAATGAAAAA.

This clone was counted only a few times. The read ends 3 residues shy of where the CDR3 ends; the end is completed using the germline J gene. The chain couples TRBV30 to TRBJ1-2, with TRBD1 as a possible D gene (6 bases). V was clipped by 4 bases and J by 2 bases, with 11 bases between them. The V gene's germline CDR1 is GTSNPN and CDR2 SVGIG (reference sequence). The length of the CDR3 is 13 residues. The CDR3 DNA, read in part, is TGTGCCTGGAATCGACAGGCAAACTATGGC. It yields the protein CAWNRQANYG. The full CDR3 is CAWNRQANYGYTF. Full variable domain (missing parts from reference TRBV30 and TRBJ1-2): SQTIHQWPATLVQPVGSPLSLECTVEGTSNPNLYWYRQAAGRGLQLLFYSVGIGQISSEVPQNLSASRPQDRQFILSSKKLLLSDSGFYLCAWNRQANYGYTFGSGTRLTVV.

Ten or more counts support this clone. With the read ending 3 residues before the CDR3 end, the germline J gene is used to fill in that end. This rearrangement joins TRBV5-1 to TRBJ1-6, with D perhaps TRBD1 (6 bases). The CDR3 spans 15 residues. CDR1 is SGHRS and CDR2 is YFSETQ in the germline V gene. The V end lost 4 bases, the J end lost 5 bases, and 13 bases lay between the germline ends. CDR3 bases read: TGCGCCAGCAGCCTGCTACAGGGAAATAATTCACCC. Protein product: CASSLLQGNNSP. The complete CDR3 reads CASSLLQGNNSPLHF.